Each of the 18 T cell receptor beta chains below was sequenced from the same sample in a study of shared clonotypes between healthy human individuals. Measured with immunoSEQ multiplex PCR; TCRdb has only the in-frame clones, and not every one. The table has around 690,000 clones, less than 95% seen once; the top ten hold 34%. Sequencing was done on a sample of memory CD8+ T cells from PBMCs. The subset is: CD45RO+ cells pooled with CCR7-negative TemRA cells. The receptors were gathered from a man younger than 35 in good health. Some clones in this sample may be carry-over from other donors' samples.

V is TRBV14 and J is TRBJ2-2; no clear D. Looked up from germline, CDR1 is SGHDN and CDR2 is FVKESK. V was shortened by 3 bases and J by 6 bases, with 11 bases between the two germline ends. This CDR3 spans 14 amino acids. CDR3 sequence reads: CASSQSGVAGELFF. CDR3 coding DNA: TGTGCCAGCAGCCAGTCAGGTGTGGCCGGGGAGCTGTTTTTT. Full variable domain (outside the CDR3, taken from reference TRBV14 and TRBJ2-2): EAGVTQFPSHSVIEKGQTVTLRCDPISGHDNLYWYRRVMGKEIKFLLHFVKESKQDESGMPNNRFLAERTGGTYSTLKVQPAELEDSGVYFCASSQSGVAGELFFGEGSRLTVL.

V usage is TRBV27 and J usage is TRBJ2-7, with TRBD2 identical over 11 bases. CDR1 is MNHEY and CDR2 is SMNVEV in the germline V gene (reference sequence). This CDR3 spans 16 amino acids. Trimming at V came to 5 bases and at J to 2 bases, leaving 8 bases not matched to a gene. The CDR3 bases are TGTGCCAGCAGTCGGACTAGCGGGCTCCCAACCTACGAGCAGTACTTC. It specifies CASSRTSGLPTYEQYF.

This clone was observed a few times. Other nucleotide sequences in the sample specify the same CDR3. The chain has TRBV13 and TRBJ1-1; D is undetermined. From germline, CDR1 is PRHDT and CDR2 FYEKMQ (reference sequence). V was pared by 3 bases and J by 2 bases, with 4 bases between. CDR3 size: 12 residues. The chain's CDR3 is CASSLGNTEAFF. In DNA form, the CDR3 reads TGTGCCAGCAGCTTGGGAAACACTGAAGCTTTCTTT.

This clone was observed a single time. This chain uses TRBV9 with TRBJ2-1; no reliable D call. Germline CDR1 and CDR2: SGDLS and YYNGEE. This CDR3 has 16 amino acids. Trimming removed 3 bases at V and 4 bases at J, with 17 bases between. The chain's CDR3 is CASSAAPRPTYNEQFF. DNA for the CDR3: TGTGCCAGCAGCGCCGCCCCAAGGCCGACTTACAATGAGCAGTTCTTC.

V and J are TRBV7-6 and TRBJ2-2; 12 bases line up with TRBD2. V shed 5 bases, J shed 2 bases, and the junction held 12 bases outside the gene matches. Germline loops: CDR1 SGHVS, CDR2 FNYEAQ. The CDR3 runs to 19 residues. The CDR3 region is CASSVRLAGEELNTGELFF. CDR3 nucleotides: TGTGCCAGCAGCGTCAGACTAGCGGGAGAAGAACTTAACACCGGGGAGCTGTTTTTT.

The chain carries TRBV7-9 and TRBJ2-1; perhaps TRBD2 as D (6 bases). The V end was cut by 3 bases, the J end by 2 bases, with 17 bases between. The CDR3 is made up of 17 amino acids. Germline CDR1 and CDR2: SEHNR and FQNEAQ (reference sequence). The chain's CDR3 is CASSLAGSYHAYNEQFF. The CDR3 bases are TGTGCCAGCAGCTTGGCCGGGAGCTATCATGCCTACAATGAGCAGTTCTTC.

The chain employs TRBV9 and TRBJ2-3, with a tentative D call TRBD2 (7 bases). This CDR3 has 15 residues. With 4 bases removed from V and 3 bases from J, the gap between germline ends came to 15 bases. Looked up from germline, CDR1 is SGDLS and CDR2 is YYNGEE. CDR3 region: CASSQTRGATDTQYF. The CDR3 bases are TGTGCCAGCAGCCAAACCCGGGGGGCTACAGATACGCAGTATTTT.

This clone has only one observation. The V gene is TRBV30, the J gene TRBJ2-5; 10 nucleotides agree with TRBD2. Germline V gene lookup returns CDR1 GTSNPN and CDR2 SVGIG (reference sequence). Unmatched junction bases numbered 13, after V lost 2 bases and J lost 4 bases. The CDR3 consists of 17 residues. This CDR3 reads CAWSPRAGGPTGETQYF. Written as DNA, the CDR3 is TGTGCCTGGAGTCCGCGAGCGGGAGGGCCGACGGGAGAGACCCAGTACTTC.

This clone has just one count. The chain couples TRBV15 to TRBJ2-6; D is ambiguous. With 5 bases removed from V and 1 base from J, the gap between germline ends came to 9 bases. In germline, CDR1 is LNHNV, CDR2 YYDKDF (reference sequence). The CDR3 totals 15 residues. As DNA, the CDR3 is TGTGCCACCAGCCCGCACGGGTCTGGGGCCAACGTCCTGACTTTC. Translating gives CATSPHGSGANVLTF.

The chain uses TRBV25-1 and TRBJ2-2, with D uncertain. This CDR3 is built from 15 residues. V lost 6 bases and J 2 bases, leaving 13 bases between the germline ends. CDR1 is MGHDK, CDR2 SYGVNS, per germline. The CDR3 region has the DNA TGTGCCAGCAGGGGCCCTGGATATAACACCGGGGAGCTGTTTTTT. It encodes CASRGPGYNTGELFF.

The rearrangement joins TRBV27 to TRBJ2-7; 11 nucleotides agree with TRBD2. The CDR3 loop spans 15 amino acids. Germline V gene lookup returns CDR1 MNHEY and CDR2 SMNVEV (reference sequence). V dropped 4 bases and J dropped 6; count of bases not matched to a gene: 8. Here the CDR3 reads CASSSRGLAVIEQYF. The CDR3 region has the DNA TGTGCCAGCAGTTCTCGGGGACTAGCGGTAATCGAGCAGTACTTC.

The sample holds one count of this clone. The rearrangement links TRBV28 to TRBJ2-7; 8 nucleotides agree with TRBD1. The CDR3 has 13 amino acids. Germline V CDR1 and CDR2: MDHEN, SYDVKM. The V and J ends lost 5 bases and 12 bases, in that order; junction bases with no gene match: 12. DNA of the CDR3: TGTGCCAGCAGTCCCCCCGGACAGGGAACTCTGTACTTC. Translation: CASSPPGQGTLYF.

This chain connects TRBV13 to TRBJ2-1; D may match TRBD1 or TRBD2 (5 bases each). Germline CDR1 and CDR2: PRHDT and FYEKMQ (reference sequence). Trimming stripped 5 bases from V and 2 bases from J, with 22 bases between. The CDR3 has 18 residues. CDR3 DNA sequence: TGTGCCAGCAGCCCGCCTCCCCGGGACGAACCTCCCTACAATGAGCAGTTCTTC. This codes for CASSPPPRDEPPYNEQFF.

The gene calls are TRBV10-3 and TRBJ2-2; D not resolved. V was cut by 4 bases and J by 5 bases, with 5 bases left in between. This CDR3 comprises 12 residues. Germline values: CDR1 ENHRY, CDR2 SYGVKD. The CDR3, as DNA: TGTGCCATCAGTGCCGTAACCGGGGAGCTGTTTTTT. It codes for CAISAVTGELFF.

The rearrangement joins TRBV9 to TRBJ2-7, with 7 nucleotides matching TRBD2. CDR1 and CDR2 (germline): SGDLS, YYNGEE. V lost 0 bases, J lost 6 bases, and 9 bases stayed unmatched. This CDR3 region has 15 residues. Here the CDR3 DNA reads TGTGCCAGCAGCGTAGGTATAGGGAGGGCGGGCGAGCAGTACTTC. Translating it yields CASSVGIGRAGEQYF.

V and J are TRBV6-6 and TRBJ2-1, with a weak D call TRBD1 (5 bases). Germline CDR1 MNHNY, CDR2 SVGAGI (reference sequence). The CDR3 is made up of 13 amino acids. The V and J ends lost 0 bases and 10 bases respectively, with 10 bases between them. The CDR3 loop is CASSYSKTVEQFF. The CDR3 coding sequence is TGTGCCAGCAGTTACTCGAAGACAGTGGAGCAGTTCTTC.

The chain combines TRBV9 with TRBJ1-2; D gene uncertain. The CDR3 is 17 amino acids. Germline V lookup: CDR1 SGDLS, CDR2 YYNGEE. V shed 4 bases and J shed 1 base, with 20 bases lying between them. The CDR3 sequence is CASSPSGSGRINYGYTF. CDR3 nucleotides: TGTGCCAGCAGCCCCTCCGGGTCCGGTCGTATTAACTATGGCTACACCTTC.

The V call is TRBV10-3, the J call TRBJ1-1; possibly TRBD1 for D (5 bases). The CDR3 loop spans 12 amino acids. CDR1 is ENHRY and CDR2 is SYGVKD in the germline V gene. Trimming removed 2 bases from V and 7 bases from J, with 8 bases in between. The CDR3 sequence: CAISERGFEAFF. CDR3 DNA sequence: TGTGCCATCAGTGAGCGGGGGTTTGAAGCTTTCTTT.